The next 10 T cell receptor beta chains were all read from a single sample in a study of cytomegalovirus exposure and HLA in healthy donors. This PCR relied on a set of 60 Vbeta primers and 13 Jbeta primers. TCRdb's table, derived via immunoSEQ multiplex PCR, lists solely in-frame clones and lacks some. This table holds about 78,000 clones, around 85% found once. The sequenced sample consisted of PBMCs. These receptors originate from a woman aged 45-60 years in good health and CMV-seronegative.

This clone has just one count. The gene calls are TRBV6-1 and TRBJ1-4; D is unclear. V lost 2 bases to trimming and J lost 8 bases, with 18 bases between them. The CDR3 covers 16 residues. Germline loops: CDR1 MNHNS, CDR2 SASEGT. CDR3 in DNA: TGTGCCAGCAGTGAACACCCCGGATCGGAGGGCGAAAAACTGTTTTTT. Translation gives CASSEHPGSEGEKLFF.

Here the CDR3 DNA reads TGCGCCAGCAGCTTGGGGACAGGCCGCCAAGAGACCCAGTACTTC. This codes for CASSLGTGRQETQYF. The chain has TRBV5-1 and TRBJ2-5; TRBD1 aligns across 7 bases. CDR1 SGHRS and CDR2 YFSETQ come from the germline V gene. CDR3 length: 15 amino acids. The V segment lost 0 bases and the J segment 1 base; nucleotides outside the gene matches: 3.

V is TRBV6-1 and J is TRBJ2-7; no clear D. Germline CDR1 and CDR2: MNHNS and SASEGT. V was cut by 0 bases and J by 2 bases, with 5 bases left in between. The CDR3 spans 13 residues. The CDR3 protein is CASSEAVAYEQYF. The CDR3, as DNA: TGTGCCAGCAGTGAAGCTGTAGCCTACGAGCAGTACTTC.

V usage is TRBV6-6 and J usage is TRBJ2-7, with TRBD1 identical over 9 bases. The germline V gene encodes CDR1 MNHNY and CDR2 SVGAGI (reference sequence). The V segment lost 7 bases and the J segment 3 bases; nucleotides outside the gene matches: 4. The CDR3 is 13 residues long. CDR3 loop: CASTSTGGYEQYF. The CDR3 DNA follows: TGTGCCAGCACCTCGACAGGGGGCTACGAGCAGTACTTC.

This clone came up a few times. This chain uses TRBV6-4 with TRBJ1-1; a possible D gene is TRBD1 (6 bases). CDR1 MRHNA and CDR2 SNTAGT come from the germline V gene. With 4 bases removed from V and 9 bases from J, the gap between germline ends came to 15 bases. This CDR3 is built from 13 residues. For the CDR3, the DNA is TGTGCCAGCAGTGGGACCGGGACACAAAAAGCTTTCTTT. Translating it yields CASSGTGTQKAFF.

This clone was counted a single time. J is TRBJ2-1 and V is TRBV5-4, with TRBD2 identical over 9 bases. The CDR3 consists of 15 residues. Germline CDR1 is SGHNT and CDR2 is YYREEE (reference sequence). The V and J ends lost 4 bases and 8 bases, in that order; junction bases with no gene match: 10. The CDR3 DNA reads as TGTGCCAGCAGCCCGGTAGCGGGAGTTTTAGATGAGCAGTTCTTC. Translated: CASSPVAGVLDEQFF.

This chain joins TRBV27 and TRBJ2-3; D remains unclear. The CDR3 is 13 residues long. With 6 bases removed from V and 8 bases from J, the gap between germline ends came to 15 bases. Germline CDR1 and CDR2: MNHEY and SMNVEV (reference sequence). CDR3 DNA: TGTGCCAGCAGCCCCACTCCGTTCGGTACGCAGTATTTT. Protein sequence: CASSPTPFGTQYF.

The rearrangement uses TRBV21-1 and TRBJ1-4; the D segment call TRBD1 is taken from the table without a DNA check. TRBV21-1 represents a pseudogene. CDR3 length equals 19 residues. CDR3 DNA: TGTGCCAGCAGCAAAGCGGGGGACAGGGGGCGGTGGGGTAATGAAAAACTGTTTTTT. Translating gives CASSKAGDRGRWGNEKLFF.

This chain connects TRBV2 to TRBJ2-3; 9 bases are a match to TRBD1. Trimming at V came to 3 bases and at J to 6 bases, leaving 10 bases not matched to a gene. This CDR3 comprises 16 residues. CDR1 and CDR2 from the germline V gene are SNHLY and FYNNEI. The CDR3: CASSEGWDRDRDTQYF. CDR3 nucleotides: TGTGCCAGCAGTGAGGGTTGGGACAGGGATAGGGATACGCAGTATTTT.

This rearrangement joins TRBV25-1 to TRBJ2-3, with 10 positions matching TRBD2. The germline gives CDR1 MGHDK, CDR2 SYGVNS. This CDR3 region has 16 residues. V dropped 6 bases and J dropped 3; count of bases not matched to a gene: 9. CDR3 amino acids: CASSSPSGSGTDTQYF. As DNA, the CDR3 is TGTGCCAGCAGCTCTCCTAGCGGGAGTGGGACAGATACGCAGTATTTT.